Included here is one T cell receptor beta chain sequence, with context. Its recognized antigen is unknown. Within one base of it there is no much larger clone, and no base qualities were kept. The method was the immunoSEQ multiplex PCR assay. For the multiplex PCR, a mixture combining 60 forward primers for TCR Vbeta segments and 13 reverse primers for TCR Jbeta segments was used. The CDR3 region of rearranged TCR beta genes was amplified from genomic DNA with a multiplex PCR assay. On the Illumina HiSeq System, the amplified TCR beta libraries were sequenced as 87-base-pair reads. The published analysis was carried out like this. A later analysis counted about 80 million unique TCR beta chains across the 666 repertoires, and around 9.9 million of these chains were shared by at least two donors. A nearest-neighbor algorithm error-corrected the raw reads and collapsed the reads into unique sequences, merging closely related sequences to remove PCR and sequencing errors. V, D and J gene segments were assigned by aligning CDR3 sequences to IMGT reference sequences. For a sequence to be retained, a match of at least six nucleotides was required to both a V gene segment and a J gene segment. A rearrangement counted as productive if the CDR3 had no stop codons and remained in frame with V and J, and every other rearrangement counted as non-productive. Following IMGT convention, CDR3 was defined as the stretch from the second conserved V-encoded cysteine to the conserved J-encoded phenylalanine. Sequences without an unambiguous match to a single V gene segment were excluded from the earlier analysis of 450 to 650 of the donors. In an earlier analysis of 587 of the donors, a V segment was called functional when productive rearrangements were above 56.7%, and segregating when the standard deviation between donors exceeded 5%. A statistical classification framework was developed to diagnose cytomegalovirus status using the catalog of TCR beta chain sequences. In a later analysis, V and J genes were assigned by comparing TCR nucleotide sequences against IMGT/GENE-DB human TR gene sequences. The TCRdist pipeline was used in a later analysis to assign CDR3 sequences and most-parsimonious VDJ recombination scenarios. In a later analysis, every TCR beta chain was defined by the combination of its CDR3 amino acid sequence and its V-gene family, and reads without a unique V-gene family were dropped. To address suspected cross-contamination and a sequencing artifact, a later analysis removed a few hundred highly shared, low-generation-probability nucleotide sequences. In a later analysis, a clonal expansion index for each public chain was calculated from normalized within-repertoire ranks of inferred template counts. A later analysis computed generation probabilities with a VDJ recombination model fitted to out-of-frame rearrangements, and checked the results against IGoR. In a later analysis, hypergeometric tests were used to score TCR-TCR, TCR-HLA and TCR-CMV co-occurrence, with a repertoire-size bias correction applied to TCR pairs. False discovery rates were estimated in a later analysis by permuting HLA or CMV assignments 20 times. In a later analysis, co-occurring TCRs were grouped with DBSCAN, and TCRdist sequence similarity was added when clustering was performed within HLA-allele-positive subsets. Repertoires with fewer than 30,000 or more than 120,000 public chains were left out of co-occurrence clustering, as were a handful of repertoires with anomalous nucleotide sharing. The table was pulled from immuneACCESS by TCRdb, which kept in-frame rearrangements only. Such tables lose some clones; where checked, under half of the loss comes from unresolved V genes, and the rest has no known cause. V and J calls and clone size are copied from that table; D and trimming were computed from the DNA. For this sample the table gives just over 200,000 clones, of which 82% were detected only once. Of the sample, about 3% is held by the ten largest clones.

The sample originates from a study of cytomegalovirus exposure and HLA in healthy donors (dated by TCRdb to between 2016 and 2019). About the investigation overall: An earlier analysis of approximately 600 of the donors reported about 250 Gb of sequence data and 120 million or so unique TCR beta sequences from about 179 million T cells. An early release covering roughly 640 HLA-typed donors comprised about 290 gigabases of sequencing data and around 80 million unique TCR sequences. Of the 398 genotyped donors, about 80% fell in the genetic ancestry cluster associated with self-reported Caucasian donors. The aim of the study was to test whether cataloging public T cell receptors could identify signatures of past pathogen exposure. Using immunosequencing, the study profiled T cell repertoires from 640 or so subjects and related those repertoires to cytomegalovirus serostatus. Besides the first cohort of 550 to 750 subjects, a separate validation cohort made up of around 120 different subjects was used. To predict cytomegalovirus infection status, the study combined high-throughput TCR immunosequencing, statistical association of individual TCRs with disease status, and machine learning. To study patterns of TCR occurrence, a later analysis re-analyzed previously published TCR beta repertoires from 666 donors and added high-resolution HLA genotyping. Rather than drawing on any new phenotypic data, the later analysis identified candidate immune exposures from TCR beta sequences and the way those sequences occurred across donors. An earlier analysis of 500 to 750 of the donors applied high-throughput TCR beta sequencing to assess whether each TCR beta V gene segment acted as functional or pseudogenic. Donor age, sex, ethnicity and CMV serostatus were compiled alongside the repertoire data. Genome-wide SNP genotypes for about 60% of the 666 donors were used in a later genetic analysis, which treated that subset as a discovery cohort. All discovery cohort repertoires had been generated on a single sequencing platform. HLA typing covered class I and class II loci at four-digit resolution. Typing coverage varied by locus: roughly 620-640 donors for A, B, C, DRB1 and DQB1; under 550 for DQA1; over 600 for DPA1; roughly 470 for DPB1. Several DR-DQ haplotypes were treated as single units for association and clustering because of strong linkage in the cohort. On average, around 240,000 unique TCR beta nucleotide sequences were sequenced per donor among fewer than 500 genotyped donors of the cohort, with roughly 18% of those sequences being non-productive.

In total, fewer than 750 healthy bone marrow donors made up the cohort. At the time of sampling, all cohort members were nominally healthy, though unrecorded immune exposures were likely present. The donor tested CMV seronegative, placing the donor among the roughly 400 seronegative members of the cohort. A peripheral blood sample was provided by each donor, and peripheral blood mononuclear cells were used for TCR beta sequencing. Genomic DNA extraction from the blood cell samples was performed with the Qiagen DNeasy Blood Extraction Kit. V gives up 2 bases and J gives up 8 bases, and the segment between their germline ends measures 16 bases. The CDR3 contains 15 residues, cysteine and phenylalanine counted. The DNA shown is the 45-base CDR3, in frame from base 1. Looking up the germline V gene yields CDR1 MNHEY and CDR2 SVGAGI. The study at large found these results: Across donors, most TCR sequences were observed very rarely, whereas some public TCRs were present in many individuals. In a later analysis, several top co-occurrence clusters were reported to appear linked to parvovirus B19, influenza, CMV and Epstein-Barr virus. Because some donors lacked HLA typing at each locus, the association tests relied only on the typed subset. A later analysis found that TCR association rates varied across HLA loci, with DRB1 alleles showing the most associated TCRs and HLA-C alleles the fewest. Seventeen rarely observed V segments, including chromosome 9 orphons, were excluded from the earlier analysis of several hundred of the donors because counts were too low. In a later genetic analysis, a missense DCLRE1C variant was associated with V-gene and J-gene trimming of TCR beta chains, and the association was replicated in an independent cohort. When HLA alleles, especially DR and DQ, strongly co-occurred, attributing TCR associations to individual alleles was difficult. The study gave a list of about 170 TCR beta chains associated with cytomegalovirus. In both the original and validation cohorts, the classifier was reported to diagnose cytomegalovirus status with high specificity and sensitivity. In a later analysis, HLA-associated TCR beta chains showed more clonal expansion and lower generation probabilities than non-associated chains that were equally common. Linkage disequilibrium might explain the correlated functional status among segregating V segments, but an unknown experimental factor could not be excluded. For the cohort, immune exposure information was limited to CMV serostatus. In an earlier analysis of some 500 of the donors, most TCR beta V segments appeared in productive rearrangements about 87% or about 30% of the time, broadly matching IMGT annotations. A further reported finding was that TCR beta sequences accurately predicted the HLA-A and HLA-B alleles for most subjects in the first cohort. According to a later analysis, most CMV-associated TCR beta chains appeared to be HLA-restricted, and the HLA associations seemed to be driven largely by CMV exposure. Only TCR beta chains were sequenced in this cohort, and the absence of alpha or paired-chain data limited detectable features. A group of highly shared sequence variants was considered likely to be a technical artifact of the sequencing pipeline. Some IMGT-functional V segments, including TRBV6-2 and TRBV6-3, could not be distinguished by the 87-base-pair reads and were therefore excluded. In vitro tests confirmed that a few of the cytomegalovirus-associated TCR beta chains recognize cytomegalovirus antigens. According to the authors, the approach could potentially be generalized to other disease states and immunological phenotypes. Presence/absence analyses assumed roughly uniform sequencing depth across donors, an assumption that may not hold. Compared with the roughly 700-donor mean, donors in an Asian-associated ancestry cluster had fewer N-insertions in productive TCRs, according to a later genetic analysis. Specific HLA alleles were associated with roughly 16,000 TCR beta sequences at a false discovery rate of 0.05 in a later analysis.

The chain couples TRBV6-5 to TRBJ2-1; matching of 6 bases hints at TRBD1 as the D gene. The clonotype was recovered from a middle-aged woman in good health and CMV-seronegative. Sequenced: PBMCs. The CDR3 reads as follows: CASSYSRTDSYEQFF. The DNA sequence follows: TGTGCCAGCAGTTACAGCAGGACAGATTCTTATGAGCAGTTCTTC.